Below, one T cell receptor beta chain is given with its context. This PCR relied on a set of 60 Vbeta primers and 13 Jbeta primers. TCRdb keeps only in-frame clones here, not all; method: immunoSEQ multiplex PCR. The sample holds some 160,000 clones; over 60% are singletons and the top ten take roughly 2%. The data were obtained in a study of cytomegalovirus exposure and HLA in healthy donors. V lost 3 bases, J lost 4 bases, and 21 bases lay in between. The CDR3 consists of 17 residues. Germline V CDR1 and CDR2: MGHRA, YSYEKL. This TCR was sampled from a middle-aged woman in good health and CMV-seronegative. V gene TRBV4-1 combines with J gene TRBJ1-2; D might be TRBD1 (6 bases). The sequencing sample was made of PBMCs. The CDR3 DNA reads TGCGCCAGCAGCCATAGATTCGGACAGCCCCTATCCTATGGCTACACCTTC. This translates into CASSHRFGQPLSYGYTF.